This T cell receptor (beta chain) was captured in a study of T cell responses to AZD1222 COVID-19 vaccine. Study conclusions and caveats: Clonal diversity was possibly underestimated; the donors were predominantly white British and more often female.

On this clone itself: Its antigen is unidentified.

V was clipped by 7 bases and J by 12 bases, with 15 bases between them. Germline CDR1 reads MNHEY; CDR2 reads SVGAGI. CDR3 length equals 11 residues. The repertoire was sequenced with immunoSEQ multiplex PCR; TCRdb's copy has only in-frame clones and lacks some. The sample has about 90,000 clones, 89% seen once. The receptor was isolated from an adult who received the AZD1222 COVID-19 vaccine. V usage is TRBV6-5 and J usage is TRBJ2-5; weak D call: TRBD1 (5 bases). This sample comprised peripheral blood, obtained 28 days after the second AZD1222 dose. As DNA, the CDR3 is TGTGCCAGCAACGAAAGGGGTAGGGAGTACTTC. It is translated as CASNERGREYF.